What follows are 17 T cell receptor beta chains derived from one specimen sequenced in a study of cytomegalovirus exposure and HLA in healthy donors. PCR was performed using 60 Vbeta and 13 Jbeta primers. Sequencing was performed with immunoSEQ multiplex PCR; in TCRdb, only in-frame clones are kept and a portion is missing. The data hold 150,000 to 200,000 clones, with over 80% observed a single time. The sample was PBMCs. The receptors here all came from a woman aged 18-35 years in good health and CMV-seronegative.

The CDR3 here is CAWNRWAAREKLFF. The CDR3 nucleotides read TGTGCCTGGAACAGGTGGGCCGCCAGGGAAAAACTGTTTTTT. V and J are TRBV30 and TRBJ1-4; tentatively, D is TRBD1 (5 bases). Germline V gene sequence: CDR1 GTSNPN, CDR2 SVGIG (reference sequence). Deletions cut 4 bases from V and 8 bases from J, with 17 bases between. The CDR3 covers 14 residues.

Of note for this clone: At one end the junction does not follow the germline gene, possibly because of a read error. Other DNA sequences in the same sample also yield this CDR3. The chain combines TRBV11-2 with TRBJ2-1; tentative D call: TRBD1 (5 bases). This CDR3 has 15 residues. In germline, CDR1 is SGHAT, CDR2 FQNNGV. CDR3 in DNA: TGTGCCAGCAGCACGGACAAGGGCTCCTACAACGAGCAGTTCTTC. It translates to CASSTDKGSYNEQFF.

The rearrangement links TRBV2 to TRBJ2-7; 7 bases line up with TRBD2. J gave up 0 bases and V 5 bases, and 7 bases lay outside the gene matches. Germline V lookup: CDR1 SNHLY, CDR2 FYNNEI. The CDR3 is 15 residues long. The CDR3 region is CASSRTPGGSYEQYF. The CDR3 region has the DNA TGTGCCAGCAGTCGGACGCCGGGAGGCTCCTACGAGCAGTACTTC.

To note about this clone: The conserved closing phenylalanine or tryptophan is absent in this CDR3, likely reflecting a read error. V usage is TRBV29-1 and J usage is TRBJ1-5; D is unclear. V shed 4 bases and J shed 1 base, with 8 bases lying between them. The CDR3 runs 13 residues. Germline V gene lookup returns CDR1 SQVTM and CDR2 ANQGSEA. In DNA form, the CDR3 reads TGCAGCGTTGGATCAGCGAGCAATCAGCCCCAGCATCTT. It translates to CSVGSASNQPQHL.

There are a few counts of this clone. The gene calls are TRBV6-4 and TRBJ2-3; TRBD2 might be the D (7 bases). V lost 0 bases and J 6 bases, leaving 10 bases between the germline ends. The germline V gene encodes CDR1 MRHNA and CDR2 SNTAGT. CDR3 length: 14 amino acids. CDR3 nucleotides: TGTGCCAGCAGTGACTCTGCGGGGGCCGATACGCAGTATTTT. It is translated as CASSDSAGADTQYF.

This sequence joins TRBV4-1 and TRBJ2-7; TRBD2 is a possible D gene (6 bases). Trimming pared 4 bases from V and 6 bases from J, leaving 22 bases between. The germline V gene encodes CDR1 MGHRA and CDR2 YSYEKL. CDR3 size: 16 residues. In nucleotides, the CDR3 is TGCGCCAGCAGCCTCATACCGGTCTCAGGGAGGAGCGAGCAGTACTTC. This encodes CASSLIPVSGRSEQYF.

This rearrangement joins TRBV6-1 to TRBJ2-7, with D uncertain. Germline V lookup: CDR1 MNHNS, CDR2 SASEGT. The CDR3 consists of 14 residues. Trimming removed 2 bases from V and 1 base from J, with 9 bases in between. The CDR3 spells CASSENEESYEQYF. The CDR3 nucleotides read TGTGCCAGCAGTGAAAACGAGGAATCCTACGAGCAGTACTTC.

The J gene is TRBJ2-1, the V gene TRBV28, with 7 nucleotides matching TRBD1. Trimming cost V 3 bases and J 10 bases; bases outside gene matches: 12. CDR1 and CDR2 from the germline V gene are MDHEN and SYDVKM. This CDR3 contains 15 residues. CDR3 amino acids: CASSFPSTGSGEQFF. CDR3 nucleotide sequence: TGTGCCAGCAGTTTCCCCTCGACAGGGTCTGGAGAGCAGTTCTTC.

With respect to this clone: One end of the junction fails to match germline, which may point to a read error. The V gene is TRBV6-1, the J gene TRBJ2-7, with a possible D match to TRBD2 (5 bases). The CDR3 runs to 13 residues. Germline V lookup: CDR1 MNHNS, CDR2 SASEGT. In DNA form, the CDR3 reads TGTGCCAGCAGTGATACAACTGGGCTAGCAGGAGACTTC. Its protein is CASSDTTGLAGDF.

This clone was observed a handful of times. The V gene is TRBV6-6, the J gene TRBJ2-7, with D possibly TRBD1 on 6 matching bases. Germline V gives CDR1 MNHNY, CDR2 SVGAGI (reference sequence). V was pared by 5 bases and J by 3 bases, with 11 bases between. The CDR3 sequence is 13 residues long. The CDR3 loop is CASSRTVRYEQYF. CDR3 coding DNA: TGTGCCAGCAGTCGGACAGTACGCTACGAGCAGTACTTC.

V gene TRBV7-2 combines with J gene TRBJ2-3; D remains ambiguous. Germline V gene data show CDR1 as SGHTA and CDR2 as FQGNSA. With 2 bases removed from V and 5 bases from J, the gap between germline ends came to 8 bases. CDR3 length: 13 residues. The CDR3, as DNA: TGTGCCAGCAGCTTAACCCGGAGAGATACGCAGTATTTT. Translated: CASSLTRRDTQYF.

This clone occurred once. The rearrangement links TRBV19 to TRBJ1-2; a possible D gene is TRBD1 (5 bases). Germline V lookup: CDR1 LNHDA, CDR2 SQIVND (reference sequence). CDR3 length: 15 amino acids. V lost 4 bases and J lost 4, with 16 bases in between. The CDR3 bases are TGTGCCAGTAGTAACAGGAGGGTCGAGGGCTATGGCTACACCTTC. It codes for CASSNRRVEGYGYTF.

A remark on this clone: The sample carries other DNA sequences with the same CDR3. The rearrangement links TRBV11-2 to TRBJ1-1; D possibly corresponds to TRBD1 (5 bases). The V and J ends lost 2 bases and 2 bases respectively, with 9 bases between them. The CDR3 spans 14 residues. Germline V gene data show CDR1 as SGHAT and CDR2 as FQNNGV. CDR3 nucleotide sequence: TGTGCCAGCAGCTTACTGGGGGGTAACACTGAAGCTTTCTTT. It specifies CASSLLGGNTEAFF.

The genes are TRBV13 and TRBJ2-7; D gene uncertain. Germline CDR1 PRHDT, CDR2 FYEKMQ (reference sequence). Trimming removed 6 bases from V and 3 bases from J, with 9 bases in between. The CDR3 has 12 residues. The CDR3 region is CASSSTGYEQYF. CDR3 nucleotide sequence: TGTGCCAGCAGTTCTACCGGCTACGAGCAGTACTTC. The complete variable domain, with remaining parts taken from reference TRBV13 and TRBJ2-7, reads AAGVIQSPRHLIKEKRETATLKCYPIPRHDTVYWYQQGPGQDPQFLISFYEKMQSDKGSIPDRFSAQQFSDYHSELNMSSLELGDSALYFCASSSTGYEQYFGPGTRLTVT.

Comment on this clone: A read error may produce the germline difference seen at one junction end. CDR3 DNA: TGTGCCTGGAGAAGGGCGACGTCACTCTCTGGGGCCAACGGCCTGACTTTC. It codes for CAWRRATSLSGANGLTF. The chain joins TRBV30 to TRBJ2-6; tentatively, D is TRBD1 (5 bases). The germline V gene encodes CDR1 GTSNPN and CDR2 SVGIG (reference sequence). This CDR3 region has 17 residues. Full variable domain (rest looked up from reference TRBV30 and TRBJ2-6): SQTIHQWPATLVQPVGSPLSLECTVEGTSNPNLYWYRQAAGRGLQLLFYSVGIGQISSEVPQNLSASRPQDRQFILSSKKLLLSDSGFYLCAWRRATSLSGANGLTFGAGSRLTVL.

The rearrangement uses TRBV2 and TRBJ2-1; no firm D call. This CDR3 contains 11 residues. Germline-derived CDR1 and CDR2 are SNHLY and FYNNEI. Trimming cost V 7 bases and J 4 bases, with 5 bases left between them. CDR3 protein: CASKAYNEQFF. Here the CDR3 DNA reads TGTGCCAGCAAAGCGTACAATGAGCAGTTCTTC.

This chain links TRBV28 with TRBJ2-5; weak D call: TRBD2 (6 bases). Per the germline V gene, CDR1 is MDHEN and CDR2 is SYDVKM. Trimming shortened V by 2 bases and J by 5 bases, and 6 bases separated the two germline ends. CDR3 length: 12 amino acids. The CDR3 protein is CASSLLAETQYF. For the CDR3, the DNA is TGTGCCAGCAGTTTACTAGCGGAGACCCAGTACTTC. Using reference TRBV28 and TRBJ2-5 for the parts outside the CDR3, the full variable domain is DVKVTQSSRYLVKRTGEKVFLECVQDMDHENMFWYRQDPGLGLRLIYFSYDVKMKEKGDIPEGYSVSREKKERFSLILESASTNQTSMYLCASSLLAETQYFGPGTRLLVL.